This record concerns one T cell receptor (beta chain) sequence. This sample is part of a study of STAT5B mutations in CD4+ large granular lymphocyte leukemia. The CDR3 is 15 amino acids. Trimming shortened V by 1 base and J by 8 bases, and 12 bases separated the two germline ends. Germline CDR1 and CDR2: ENHRY and SYGVKD. Assay used: immunoSEQ multiplex PCR; TCRdb lists only in-frame clones, some missing. The table has around 48,000 clones, 60% to 75% seen once. The chain joins TRBV10-3 to TRBJ1-6; D remains ambiguous. The clonotype was recovered from a human donor in good health. The sample taken for sequencing was CD4+ T cells from blood buffy coats. This CDR3 is CAISEFGGTDSPLHF. The DNA for the CDR3 is TGTGCCATCAGTGAGTTTGGTGGTACGGATTCACCCCTCCACTTT.